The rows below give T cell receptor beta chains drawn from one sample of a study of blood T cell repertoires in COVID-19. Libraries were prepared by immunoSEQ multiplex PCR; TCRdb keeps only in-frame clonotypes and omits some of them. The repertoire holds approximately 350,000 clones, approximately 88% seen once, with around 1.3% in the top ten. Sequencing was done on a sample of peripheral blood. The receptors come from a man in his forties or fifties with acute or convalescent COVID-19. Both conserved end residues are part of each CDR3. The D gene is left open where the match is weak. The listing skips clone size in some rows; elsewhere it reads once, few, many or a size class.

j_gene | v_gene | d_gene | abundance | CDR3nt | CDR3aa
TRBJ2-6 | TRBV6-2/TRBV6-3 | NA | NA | TGTGCCAGCAGTCCACTACAGGGACCTGGGGCCAACGTCCTGACTTTC | CASSPLQGPGANVLTF
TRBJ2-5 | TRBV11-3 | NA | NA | TGTGCCAGCAGCCGTGGGGGATACGGACAGCCGTACCAAGAGACCCAGTACTTC | CASSRGGYGQPYQETQYF
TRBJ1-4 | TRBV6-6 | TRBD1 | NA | TGTGCCAGCAGTCCTAAGACAGGGGTCTCAACTAATGAAAAACTGTTTTTT | CASSPKTGVSTNEKLFF
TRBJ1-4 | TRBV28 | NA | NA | TGTGCCAGCCTACCCCCGGGACACTCGAATGAAAAACTGTTTTTT | CASLPPGHSNEKLFF
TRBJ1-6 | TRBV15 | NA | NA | TGTGCCACCAGCAGAGGGAGAGGTAATTCACCCCTCCACTTT | CATSRGRGNSPLHF
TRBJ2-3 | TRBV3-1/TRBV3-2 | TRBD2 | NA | TGTGCCAGCAGCCAAGATTTGCTAGCGGGGACTTTTTTT | CASSQDLLAGTFF
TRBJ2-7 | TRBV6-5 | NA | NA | TGTGCCACCCAGGGGGGTACTCACGAGCAGTACTTC | CATQGGTHEQYF
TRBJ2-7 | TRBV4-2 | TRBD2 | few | TGTGCCAGCGGGACTACTTTCTCCTACGAGCAGTACTTC | CASGTTFSYEQYF
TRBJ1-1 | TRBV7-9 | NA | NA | TGTGCCAGCAGCTTAGTCACTGTGAACACTGAAGCTTTCTTT | CASSLVTVNTEAFF
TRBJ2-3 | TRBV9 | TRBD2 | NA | TGTGCCAGCAGCGTATTCAGCGGGGGGGCGGGAGATACGCAGTATTTT | CASSVFSGGAGDTQYF
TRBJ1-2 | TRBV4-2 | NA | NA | TGTGCCAGCAGCCGCCCGGGAAGTAACTATGGCTACACCTTC | CASSRPGSNYGYTF
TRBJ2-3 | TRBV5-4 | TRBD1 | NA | TGTGCCAGCAGCGTGGGACAGGGTTTGGTAGATACGCAGTATTTT | CASSVGQGLVDTQYF
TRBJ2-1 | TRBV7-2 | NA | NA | TGTGCCAGCAGCTTAGCCCGATCGAGGGGGAATGAGCAGTTCTTC | CASSLARSRGNEQFF
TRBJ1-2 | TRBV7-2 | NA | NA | TGTGCCAGCAGCTTCACGACAGATAACTATGGCTACACCTTC | CASSFTTDNYGYTF
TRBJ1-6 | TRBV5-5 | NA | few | TGTGCCAGCAGCTTGGTAGTAGGGGCCGGCCATTCACCCCTCCACTTT | CASSLVVGAGHSPLHF
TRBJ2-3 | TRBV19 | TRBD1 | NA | TGTGCCAGTAGTATTCGAACAGGGGGCACAGATACGCAGTATTTT | CASSIRTGGTDTQYF
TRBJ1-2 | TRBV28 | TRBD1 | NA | TGTGCCAGCAGCTCAAACCGGGACAGGGGGCGGTTCTATGGCTACACCTTC | CASSSNRDRGRFYGYTF
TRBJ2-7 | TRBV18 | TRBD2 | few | TGTGCCAGCTCACCAGCTAGCGGGGAGGGGGAGCAGTACTTC | CASSPASGEGEQYF
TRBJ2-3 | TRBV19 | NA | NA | TGTGCCAGTACTCGGGGGGCATCCACAGATACGCAGTATTTT | CASTRGASTDTQYF
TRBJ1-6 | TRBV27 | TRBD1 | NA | TGTGCCAGCAGTTTATCGAAACCGTCAGGGGGCTCCTATAATTCACCCCTCCACTTT | CASSLSKPSGGSYNSPLHF
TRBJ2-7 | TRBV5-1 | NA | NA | TGCGCCAGCAGCTCGGAGAGACAGGCTTCCTACGAGCAGTACTTC | CASSSERQASYEQYF
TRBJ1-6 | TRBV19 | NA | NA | TGTGCCAGTAGTATGCTCGGAGGGTCGGGTTCACCCCTCCACTTT | CASSMLGGSGSPLHF
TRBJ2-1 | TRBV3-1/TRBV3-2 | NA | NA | TGTGCCAGCAGCCCCCGGGACTCTTGGTCCCGAGGGAATGAGCAGTTCTTC | CASSPRDSWSRGNEQFF
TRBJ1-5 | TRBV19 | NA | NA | TGTGCCAGTAGCTGGCACAGGGATAGCAATCAGCCCCAGCATTTT | CASSWHRDSNQPQHF
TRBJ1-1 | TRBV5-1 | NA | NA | TGCGCCAGCAGCTTACCGACAGGGAACACTGAAGCTTTCTTT | CASSLPTGNTEAFF
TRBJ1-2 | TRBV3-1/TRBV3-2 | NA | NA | TGTGCCAGCAGCTCCCGTGGAGGAGATGGCTACACCTTC | CASSSRGGDGYTF
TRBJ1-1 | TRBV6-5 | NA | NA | TGTGCCAGCAGGAGAGAGGGGGACACTGAAGCTTTCTTT | CASRREGDTEAFF
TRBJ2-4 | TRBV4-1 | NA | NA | TGCGCCAGCAGCCAAGTCTGGGGCGGGACGTCCAAAAACATTCAGTACTTC | CASSQVWGGTSKNIQYF